This TCR beta chain was captured by sequencing in a study of T cell responses to AZD1222 COVID-19 vaccine. Points from the study as a whole: There were repertoire samples only from the period after the peak T cell response.

This clone appeared once. Its antigen is unknown. Profiled with immunoSEQ multiplex PCR; TCRdb holds only in-frame clones, not every one. The repertoire consists of some 110,000 clones, with roughly 90% occurring once and the leading ten covering 4% to 4.5%. V was clipped by 7 bases and J by 9 bases; unmatched bases: 12. The CDR3 runs to 15 residues. CDR1 SNHLY and CDR2 FYNNEI come from the germline V gene. Material: peripheral blood, obtained on day 0 of AZD1222 vaccination. The sequence was obtained from an adult in good health. J is TRBJ1-6 and V is TRBV2, with 7 bases matching TRBD1. This CDR3 is CASIKDRSASSPLHF. The CDR3 DNA reads as TGTGCCAGCATCAAGGACAGGTCAGCGAGTTCACCCCTCCACTTT.